These 22 T cell receptor beta chains were sequenced from one sample in a study of beta chain features in type 1 diabetes. Since all of the isolated RNA was reverse transcribed, expressed TCRB transcripts were what got sequenced. This table comes from immunoSEQ multiplex PCR, and its TCRdb copy is limited to in-frame clones, with some not included. The data hold 250,000 to 400,000 clones, with about 14% observed a single time. Sequenced sample: central memory CD4+ T cells from blood. The receptors stem from a man between 25 and 39 years old in good health.

This clone was seen more than once but under ten times. The rearrangement joins TRBV5-4 to TRBJ2-4; D perhaps matches TRBD1 (5 bases). The germline CDR1 and CDR2 sequences are SGHNT and YYREEE (reference sequence). Trimming took off 0 bases at V and 15 bases at J, with 16 bases between the two ends. The length of the CDR3 is 13 residues. The CDR3 bases are TGTGCCAGCAGCTTGGAACCAACAGGATCGGGGTACTTC. Protein: CASSLEPTGSGYF.

The table lists this clone with a few counts. The chain employs TRBV7-2 and TRBJ1-2, with 8 positions matching TRBD1. Germline assignment: CDR1 SGHTA and CDR2 FQGNSA. With V trimmed by 5 bases and J by 4 bases, 6 bases remained unmatched. The CDR3 is 14 residues long. The DNA for the CDR3 is TGTGCCAGCAGCACAGACAGGGGCCCCTATGGCTACACCTTC. Translation gives CASSTDRGPYGYTF. The full variable domain, rest sourced from reference TRBV7-2 and TRBJ1-2, is GAGVSQSPSNKVTEKGKDVELRCDPISGHTALYWYRQSLGQGLEFLIYFQGNSAPDKSGLPSDRFSAERTGGSVSTLTIQRTQQEDSAVYLCASSTDRGPYGYTFGSGTRLTVV.

This clone is a singleton in its sample. CDR3 loop: CASRSTRGAIYEQYF. In nucleotides, the CDR3 is TGTGCCAGCAGGTCGACGCGGGGGGCAATCTACGAGCAGTACTTC. The chain is built from TRBV27 and TRBJ2-7; 8 positions match TRBD2. Germline V gene sequence: CDR1 MNHEY, CDR2 SMNVEV (reference sequence). J lost 3 bases, V lost 6 bases, and 10 bases had no gene match. CDR3 length: 15 residues.

The CDR3 region is CASRGQGGSYEQYV. The CDR3 region has the DNA TGTGCCAGCAGGGGACAGGGGGGATCCTACGAGCAGTACGTC. The chain carries TRBV7-9 and TRBJ2-7; TRBD1 aligns across 11 bases. The germline V gene has CDR1 SEHNR and CDR2 FQNEAQ (reference sequence). This CDR3 region has 14 residues. Unmatched junction bases numbered 2, after V lost 6 bases and J lost 1 base.

The chain combines TRBV2 with TRBJ2-5, with TRBD2 identical over 7 bases. Germline V gives CDR1 SNHLY, CDR2 FYNNEI. The CDR3 runs to 13 residues. The junction had 9 bases not matched to a gene; V was cut back by 10 bases and J by 4 bases. The CDR3, as DNA: TGTGCCAATACGGGACTAAGAGGAGAGACCCAGTACTTC. Protein: CANTGLRGETQYF. The variable domain in full, completed from reference TRBV2 and TRBJ2-5, reads EPEVTQTPSHQVTQMGQEVILRCVPISNHLYFYWYRQILGQKVEFLVSFYNNEISEKSEIFDDQFSVERPDGSNFTLKIRSTKLEDSAMYFCANTGLRGETQYFGPGTRLLVL.

This clone was seen many times. The chain has TRBV7-2 and TRBJ2-2; weak D call: TRBD2 (5 bases). The germline V gene encodes CDR1 SGHTA and CDR2 FQGNSA. The length of the CDR3 is 14 residues. V gave up 4 bases and J gave up 4 bases, with 10 bases separating them. The CDR3 reads CASSSNRGTGELFF. For the CDR3, the DNA is TGTGCCAGCAGCTCCAACCGGGGCACCGGGGAGCTGTTTTTT.

The chain employs TRBV5-1 and TRBJ2-3; 10 bases match TRBD1. The CDR3 is made up of 15 amino acids. CDR1 is SGHRS and CDR2 is YFSETQ in the germline V gene. V was clipped by 0 bases and J by 3 bases; unmatched bases: 1. CDR3 nucleotide sequence: TGCGCCAGCAGCTTGGTGGACAGGGGGACAGATACGCAGTATTTT. Its protein product is CASSLVDRGTDTQYF.

The chain is built from TRBV4-3 and TRBJ2-3, with a tentative D call TRBD2 (5 bases). The CDR3 runs to 14 residues. V was pared by 2 bases and J by 6 bases, with 12 bases between. Germline-derived CDR1 and CDR2 are LGHNA and YSLEER. The CDR3 loop is CASSQSGFPDTQYF. The CDR3, as DNA: TGCGCCAGCAGCCAATCGGGGTTTCCTGATACGCAGTATTTT.

This clone was counted a few times. Other nucleotide sequences from this sample produce the same CDR3. V gene TRBV5-1 combines with J gene TRBJ1-2; 7 positions match TRBD1. The germline V gene encodes CDR1 SGHRS and CDR2 YFSETQ. The CDR3 is 15 residues long. Trimming took 3 bases from V and 0 from J; bases not matched to a gene: 5. CDR3 sequence (DNA): TGCGCCAGCAGCTCTACAGGGGACCCTAACTATGGCTACACCTTC. This sequence encodes CASSSTGDPNYGYTF.

This clone occurred a few times. The chain uses TRBV11-2 and TRBJ2-2; tentatively, D is TRBD1 (5 bases). The germline V gene encodes CDR1 SGHAT and CDR2 FQNNGV. This CDR3 spans 14 amino acids. Trimming cost V 3 bases and J 8 bases, with 13 bases left between them. CDR3 DNA: TGTGCCAGCAGCTTCGACAGTATTTCTGGGGAGCTGTTTTTT. Translated: CASSFDSISGELFF.

The chain joins TRBV7-2 to TRBJ2-7, with a tentative D call TRBD1 (6 bases). Germline V gene lookup returns CDR1 SGHTA and CDR2 FQGNSA. The V end was cut by 5 bases, the J end by 3 bases, with 11 bases between. The CDR3 contains 13 residues. The CDR3 is CASSPTGNYEQYF. Written as DNA, the CDR3 is TGTGCCAGCAGCCCGACAGGAAACTACGAGCAGTACTTC.

Written as DNA, the CDR3 is TGTGCCAGCAGCTCGACGACCTCCGGGTCCTACAATGAGCAGTTCTTC. Residues: CASSSTTSGSYNEQFF. This chain uses TRBV11-3 with TRBJ2-1; D is ambiguous. The germline V and J ends were trimmed by 4 bases and 1 base, with 14 bases remaining between them. Germline V gives CDR1 SGHNT, CDR2 YENEEA. The length of the CDR3 is 16 residues. Together with reference TRBV11-3 and TRBJ2-1, the CDR3 gives the full variable domain: EAGVVQSPRYKIIEKKQPVAFWCNPISGHNTLYWYLQNLGQGPELLIRYENEEAVDDSQLPKDRFSAERLKGVDSTLKIQPAELGDSAVYLCASSSTTSGSYNEQFFGPGTRLTVL.

The J gene is TRBJ1-2, the V gene TRBV2; no reliable D call. Germline CDR1 SNHLY, CDR2 FYNNEI. The CDR3 has 13 residues. V was clipped by 5 bases and J by 4 bases, with 11 bases between them. The CDR3 region is CASSFASTYGYTF. Written as DNA, the CDR3 is TGTGCCAGCAGTTTCGCGTCGACCTATGGCTACACCTTC. The whole variable domain, remainder taken from reference TRBV2 and TRBJ1-2, is EPEVTQTPSHQVTQMGQEVILRCVPISNHLYFYWYRQILGQKVEFLVSFYNNEISEKSEIFDDQFSVERPDGSNFTLKIRSTKLEDSAMYFCASSFASTYGYTFGSGTRLTVV.

This rearrangement joins TRBV6-1 to TRBJ1-2; D is unresolved. The CDR3 is made up of 13 amino acids. Germline CDR1 reads MNHNS; CDR2 reads SASEGT. Trimming pared 2 bases from V and 6 bases from J, leaving 10 bases between. The CDR3 DNA is TGTGCCAGCAGTGAATTGAGCAGAGATGGCTACACCTTC. Protein: CASSELSRDGYTF.

The sample holds a few counts of this clone. The chain links TRBV21-1 to TRBJ1-2; TRBD1 is the table's D call and was not checked against the DNA. TRBV21-1 is a pseudogene. The CDR3 totals 10 residues. CDR3 DNA: TGTGCCAAATCAGGGAACGGCTACACCTTC. Residues: CAKSGNGYTF.

This clone occurred a few times. This chain links TRBV10-3 with TRBJ2-3, with unresolved D. V was pared by 3 bases and J by 0 bases, with 10 bases between. The CDR3 runs to 15 residues. Germline CDR1 reads ENHRY; CDR2 reads SYGVKD. The CDR3 reads CAISELSTSTDTQYF. CDR3 sequence (DNA): TGTGCCATCAGTGAACTGAGTACTAGCACAGATACGCAGTATTTT.

The J gene is TRBJ1-1, the V gene TRBV4-3; D gene unclear. This CDR3 spans 14 amino acids. Germline V CDR1 and CDR2: LGHNA, YSLEER. V shed 0 bases and J shed 10 bases, with 15 bases lying between them. CDR3 sequence reads: CASSQDYGSAGAFF. The CDR3 nucleotides read TGCGCCAGCAGCCAAGATTACGGGTCCGCGGGAGCTTTCTTT.

This clone was detected a few times. The rearrangement joins TRBV5-4 to TRBJ2-3, with D unresolved. Trimming removed 4 bases at V and 5 bases at J, with 8 bases between. The germline V gene encodes CDR1 SGHNT and CDR2 YYREEE (reference sequence). This CDR3 region has 12 residues. This CDR3 is CASSQDRDTQYF. The DNA for the CDR3 is TGTGCCAGCAGCCAAGACCGAGATACGCAGTATTTT. Together with reference TRBV5-4 and TRBJ2-3, the CDR3 gives the full variable domain: ETGVTQSPTHLIKTRGQQVTLRCSSQSGHNTVSWYQQALGQGPQFIFQYYREEENGRGNFPPRFSGLQFPNYSSELNVNALELDDSALYLCASSQDRDTQYFGPGTRLTVL.

This chain links TRBV29-1 with TRBJ2-5, with D perhaps being TRBD1 or TRBD2 (5 bases each). The V end was cut by 3 bases, the J end by 7 bases, with 12 bases between. Germline values: CDR1 SQVTM, CDR2 ANQGSEA. This CDR3 is 12 amino acids long. CDR3 nucleotides: TGCAGCGTTGAGTGGGGGTTCGGGACCCAGTACTTC. Translation: CSVEWGFGTQYF. The full variable domain, its missing parts supplied by reference TRBV29-1 and TRBJ2-5, is SAVISQKPSRDICQRGTSLTIQCQVDSQVTMMFWYRQQPGQSLTLIATANQGSEATYESGFVIDKFPISRPNLTFSTLTVSNMSPEDSSIYLCSVEWGFGTQYFGPGTRLLVL.

The rearrangement links TRBV28 to TRBJ1-2; D may be TRBD1 (5 bases). The CDR3 loop spans 13 amino acids. Germline V lookup: CDR1 MDHEN, CDR2 SYDVKM. Trimming left V 7 bases short and J 4 bases short, with 13 bases between. The CDR3: CASTLGPSYGYTF. CDR3 coding DNA: TGTGCCAGCACTCTGGGACCCAGCTATGGCTACACCTTC.

This clone has only a few counts. This chain uses TRBV19 with TRBJ1-4; D unclear. Germline loops: CDR1 LNHDA, CDR2 SQIVND (reference sequence). This CDR3 has 14 amino acids. V was clipped by 7 bases and J by 0 bases, with 9 bases between them. The CDR3 region is CASTEGSTNEKLFF. The CDR3 DNA reads as TGTGCCAGTACTGAGGGCTCAACTAATGAAAAACTGTTTTTT.

Note on this clone: Mismatch with germline at one junction end may stem from a read error. The CDR3 reads CASTLAGGTSGANVLTF. CDR3 nucleotide sequence: TGTGCCAGCACCTTAGCGGGCGGGACCTCTGGGGCCAACGTCCTGACTTTC. The chain has TRBV7-9 and TRBJ2-6, with 7 bases identical to TRBD2. Germline CDR1 is SEHNR and CDR2 is FQNEAQ (reference sequence). The CDR3 spans 17 residues.